This T cell receptor beta chain was observed in a study of graft-versus-host responses after intestinal transplantation. Study-level background: Recipients underwent multivisceral, liver-intestinal, or isolated intestinal transplants.

General study points: Within the allografts of patients who had graft-donor T cell macrochimerism, graft-versus-host to host-versus-graft clonal ratios were high. The marrow of recipients harbored GvH clones, and ileum or blood showed some of them first. Early declines in HvG clones that occurred post-transplant were associated with peak circulating GvH clone levels.

The data were produced by immunoSEQ multiplex PCR, yet TCRdb's version contains in-frame clones alone and is incomplete. The sample has more than 95,000 clones, less than 95% seen once. CDR1 and CDR2 from the germline V gene are SGHDT and YYEEEE. The ends were cut back, 0 bases at V and 5 bases at J, with 20 bases in the middle. The CDR3 contains 17 residues. The sample holds a few counts of this clone. Its antigen remains unknown. This chain connects TRBV5-6 to TRBJ1-2; D is undetermined. Sequenced here: unstimulated CD4+ T cells sorted from spleen or lymph node cells, sampled before intestinal transplant. This TCR was sampled from a human donor who received an intestinal transplant. CDR3 nucleotides: TGTGCCAGCAGCTTGGGTCTCCGGATTGCAGCGGGATATGGCTACACCTTC. It translates to CASSLGLRIAAGYGYTF.